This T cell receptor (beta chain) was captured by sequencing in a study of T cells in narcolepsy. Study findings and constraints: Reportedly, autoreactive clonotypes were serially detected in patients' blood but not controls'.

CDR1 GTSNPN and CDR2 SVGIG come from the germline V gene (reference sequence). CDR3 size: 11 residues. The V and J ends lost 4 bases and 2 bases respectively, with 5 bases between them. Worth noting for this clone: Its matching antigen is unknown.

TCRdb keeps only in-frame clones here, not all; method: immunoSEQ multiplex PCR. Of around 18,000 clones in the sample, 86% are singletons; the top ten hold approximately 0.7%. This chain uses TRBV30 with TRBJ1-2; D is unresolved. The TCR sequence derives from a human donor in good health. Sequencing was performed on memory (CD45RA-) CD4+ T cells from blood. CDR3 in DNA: TGTGCCTGGACCCCGAACTATGGCTACACCTTC. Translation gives CAWTPNYGYTF. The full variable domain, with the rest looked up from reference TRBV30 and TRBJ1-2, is SQTIHQWPATLVQPVGSPLSLECTVEGTSNPNLYWYRQAAGRGLQLLFYSVGIGQISSEVPQNLSASRPQDRQFILSSKKLLLSDSGFYLCAWTPNYGYTFGSGTRLTVV.